A few counts support the clone carrying this TCR beta chain. This sample was taken from a study of T cell repertoires in urothelial bladder cancer. For the study at large: Three lesions each were cT0, cTa, cT1, and cT2 or greater.

CDR1 is SGDLS, CDR2 YYNGEE, per germline. The V end lost 1 base, the J end lost 0 bases, and 11 bases lay between the germline ends. There are 17 residues in the CDR3. The repertoire was sequenced with immunoSEQ multiplex PCR; TCRdb's copy has only in-frame clones and lacks some. The sample consists of fewer than 14,000 clones, about two thirds of them appearing once. The sequenced material came from tumor-infiltrating cells from bladder cancer. The TCR was taken from a human donor with a benign inflammatory bladder lesion. The rearrangement uses TRBV9 and TRBJ1-6; D possibly corresponds to TRBD1 (5 bases). CDR3 DNA: TGTGCCAGCAGCGTAACAGGATCCCCCTCCTATAATTCACCCCTCCACTTT. Translated, it gives CASSVTGSPSYNSPLHF.